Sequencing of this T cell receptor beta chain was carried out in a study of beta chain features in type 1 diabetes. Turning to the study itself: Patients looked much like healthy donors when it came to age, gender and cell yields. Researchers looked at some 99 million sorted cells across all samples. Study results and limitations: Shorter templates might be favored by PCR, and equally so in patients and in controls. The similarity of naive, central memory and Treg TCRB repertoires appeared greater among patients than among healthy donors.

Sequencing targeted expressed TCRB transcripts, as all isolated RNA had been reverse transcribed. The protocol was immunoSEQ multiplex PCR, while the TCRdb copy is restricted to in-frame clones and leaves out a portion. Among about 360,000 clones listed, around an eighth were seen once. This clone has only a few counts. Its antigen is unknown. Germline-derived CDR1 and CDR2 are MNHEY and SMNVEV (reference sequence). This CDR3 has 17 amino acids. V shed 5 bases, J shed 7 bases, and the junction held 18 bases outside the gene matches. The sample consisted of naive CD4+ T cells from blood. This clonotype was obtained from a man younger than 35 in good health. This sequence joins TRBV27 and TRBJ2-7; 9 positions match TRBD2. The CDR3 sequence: CASSRFPPDSGSSEQYF. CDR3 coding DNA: TGTGCCAGCAGTCGTTTCCCACCCGATAGCGGGAGCAGTGAGCAGTACTTC.